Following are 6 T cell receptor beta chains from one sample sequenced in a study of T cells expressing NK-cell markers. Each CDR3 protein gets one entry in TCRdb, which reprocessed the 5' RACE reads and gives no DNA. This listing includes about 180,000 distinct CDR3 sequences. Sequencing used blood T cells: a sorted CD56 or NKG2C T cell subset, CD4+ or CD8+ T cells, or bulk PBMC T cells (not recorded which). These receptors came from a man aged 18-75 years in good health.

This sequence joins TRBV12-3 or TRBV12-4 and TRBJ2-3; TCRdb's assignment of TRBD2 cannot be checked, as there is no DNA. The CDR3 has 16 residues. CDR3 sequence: CASSFRGYRDTDTQYF.

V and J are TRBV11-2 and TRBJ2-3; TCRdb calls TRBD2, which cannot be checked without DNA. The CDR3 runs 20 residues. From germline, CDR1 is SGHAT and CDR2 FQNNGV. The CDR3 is CASSITTGTSGGTSTDTQYF.

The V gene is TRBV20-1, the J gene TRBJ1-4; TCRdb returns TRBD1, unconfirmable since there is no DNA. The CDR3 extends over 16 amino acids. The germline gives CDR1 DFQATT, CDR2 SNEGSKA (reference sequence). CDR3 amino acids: CSARVGRVSSNEKLFF.

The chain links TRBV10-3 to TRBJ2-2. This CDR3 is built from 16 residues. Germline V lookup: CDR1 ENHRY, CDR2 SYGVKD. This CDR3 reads CAISESWIGNTGELFF.

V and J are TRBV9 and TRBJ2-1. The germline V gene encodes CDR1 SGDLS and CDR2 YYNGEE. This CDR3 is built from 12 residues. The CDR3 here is CASSVENSEQFF.

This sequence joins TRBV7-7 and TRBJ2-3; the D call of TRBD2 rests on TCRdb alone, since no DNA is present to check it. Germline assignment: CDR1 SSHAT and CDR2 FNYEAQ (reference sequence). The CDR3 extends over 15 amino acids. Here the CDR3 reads CASSFRGSATDTQYF.